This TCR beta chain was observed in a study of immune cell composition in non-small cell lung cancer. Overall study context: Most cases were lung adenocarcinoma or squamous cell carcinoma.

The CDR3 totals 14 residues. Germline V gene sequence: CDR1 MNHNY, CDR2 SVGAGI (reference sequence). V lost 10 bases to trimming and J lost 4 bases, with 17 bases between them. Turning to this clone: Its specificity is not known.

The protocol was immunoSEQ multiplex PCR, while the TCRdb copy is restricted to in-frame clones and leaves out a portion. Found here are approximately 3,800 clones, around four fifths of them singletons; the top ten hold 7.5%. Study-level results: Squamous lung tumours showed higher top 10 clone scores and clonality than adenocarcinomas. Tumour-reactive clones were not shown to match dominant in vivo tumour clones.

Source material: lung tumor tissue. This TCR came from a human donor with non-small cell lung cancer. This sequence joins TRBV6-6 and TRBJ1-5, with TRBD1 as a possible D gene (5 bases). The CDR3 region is CATCPTEINQPQHF. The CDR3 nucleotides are TGTGCCACGTGCCCGACAGAAATAAATCAGCCCCAGCATTTT.